The 32 T cell receptor beta chains below were found in one sample sequenced in a study of blood T cell repertoires in COVID-19 (dated by TCRdb to between 2020 and 2021). To prepare the library, the immunoSEQ multiplex PCR assay was applied. The table was pulled from immuneACCESS by TCRdb, which kept in-frame rearrangements only. Such tables lose some clones; where checked, under half of the loss comes from unresolved V genes, and the rest has no known cause. This sample lists 9,200 or so clones; 70% to 90% were detected once. Of the sample, approximately 9.4% falls within the top ten clones. Sequencing was performed on peripheral blood. The source is a man aged 60 to 69 with acute or convalescent COVID-19.

This chain joins TRBV5-4 and TRBJ2-2; 10 positions match TRBD1. The germline V gene encodes CDR1 SGHNT and CDR2 YYREEE (reference sequence). This CDR3 has 15 residues. With 4 bases clipped from V and 4 bases from J, the junction kept 4 bases outside the gene matches. The CDR3 coding sequence is TGTGCCAGCAGCGGACAGGGGGTAGGCACCGGGGAGCTGTTTTTT. Translating gives CASSGQGVGTGELFF.

The chain carries TRBV27 and TRBJ1-6; D may be TRBD1 (6 bases). V dropped 5 bases and J dropped 7 bases, with 15 bases sitting between them. This CDR3 contains 15 residues. The germline gives CDR1 MNHEY, CDR2 SMNVEV (reference sequence). CDR3 amino acids: CASSPTGQRNSPLHF. The CDR3 DNA sequence: TGTGCCAGCAGTCCAACAGGGCAGAGGAATTCACCCCTCCACTTT.

The chain couples TRBV28 to TRBJ1-2, with D perhaps matching TRBD1 (5 bases). Germline V lookup: CDR1 MDHEN, CDR2 SYDVKM. Between the trimmed V and J ends, which lost 4 bases and 0 bases, there was a span of 18 bases. CDR3 length: 17 amino acids. This CDR3 reads CASSYGTRGLANYGYTF. CDR3 bases: TGTGCCAGCAGTTATGGGACGAGGGGACTAGCTAACTATGGCTACACCTTC.

This chain joins TRBV21-1 and TRBJ1-2. TRBV21-1 is a known pseudogene. The CDR3 has 13 amino acids. The CDR3 reads CARAGGTNYGYTF. The CDR3 DNA sequence: TGTGCCAGGGCCGGGGGTACTAACTATGGCTACACCTTC.

This chain links TRBV6-1 with TRBJ2-3; 9 positions match TRBD2. The CDR3 has 15 residues. The V segment lost 3 bases and the J segment 5 bases; nucleotides outside the gene matches: 6. CDR1 is MNHNS, CDR2 SASEGT, per germline. The CDR3 region has the DNA TGTGCCAGCAGTGAGGCGGGGGGGAGTATAGATACGCAGTATTTT. Amino acid sequence: CASSEAGGSIDTQYF.

V gene TRBV5-1 combines with J gene TRBJ1-2; 7 nucleotides agree with TRBD1. Germline CDR1 is SGHRS and CDR2 is YFSETQ. The trim removed 2 bases at V and 4 bases at J, leaving 5 bases unmatched. There are 14 residues in the CDR3. The CDR3 reads CASSFPRQGYGYTF. The CDR3 bases are TGCGCCAGCAGCTTTCCGAGACAGGGCTATGGCTACACCTTC.

In its sample, this clone was seen once. CDR3 in amino acids: CASSPSGTSEIMGETQYF. In nucleotides, the CDR3 is TGTGCCAGCAGCCCCTCAGGGACTAGCGAGATAATGGGAGAGACCCAGTACTTC. The chain is built from TRBV5-6 and TRBJ2-5; TRBD2 matches 10 bases. The V gene's germline CDR1 is SGHDT and CDR2 YYEEEE. The CDR3 spans 18 residues. With 4 bases clipped from V and 4 bases from J, the junction kept 16 bases outside the gene matches.

The CDR3 DNA follows: TGTGCCAGCTCCCTCAGCTCGGGGGGTGAAAAACTGTTTTTT. Protein product: CASSLSSGGEKLFF. This sequence joins TRBV18 and TRBJ1-4, with a possible D match to TRBD1 (5 bases). V was shortened by 6 bases and J by 7 bases, with 15 bases between the two germline ends. This CDR3 is 14 amino acids long. The germline V gene encodes CDR1 KGHSH and CDR2 LQKENI.

The chain employs TRBV5-1 and TRBJ1-2; 12 nucleotides align to TRBD1. In germline, CDR1 is SGHRS, CDR2 YFSETQ. The CDR3 is 14 residues long. V lost 4 bases to trimming and J lost 4 bases; unmatched junction nucleotides: 2. This chain's CDR3 is CASSRDRGLYGYTF. The CDR3 DNA reads TGCGCCAGCAGCCGGGACAGGGGGCTCTATGGCTACACCTTC.

V usage is TRBV11-2 and J usage is TRBJ2-3; TRBD2 matches 11 bases. Germline V gene data show CDR1 as SGHAT and CDR2 as FQNNGV. This CDR3 region has 18 residues. With V trimmed by 1 base and J by 6 bases, 12 bases remained unmatched. The CDR3 spells CASSLAGTSGPTPDTQYF. The CDR3 bases are TGTGCCAGCAGCTTAGCCGGGACTAGCGGTCCGACCCCGGATACGCAGTATTTT.

The V gene is TRBV14, the J gene TRBJ2-2; D possibly corresponds to TRBD2 (5 bases). Germline CDR1 is SGHDN and CDR2 is FVKESK. The V end lost 4 bases, the J end lost 6 bases, and 15 bases lay between the germline ends. The CDR3 runs to 15 residues. The CDR3 DNA is TGTGCCAGCAGCCCGAGACCCTGGGGAGCCGGGGAGCTGTTTTTT. Encoded protein: CASSPRPWGAGELFF.

The count of this clone is one. V and J are TRBV4-1 and TRBJ1-1; D is uncertain. V lost 1 base and J 2 bases, leaving 5 bases between the germline ends. Germline lookup yields CDR1 MGHRA and CDR2 YSYEKL. The CDR3 length is 13 residues. CDR3: CASSQAGNTEAFF. In DNA form, the CDR3 reads TGCGCCAGCAGCCAAGCTGGCAACACTGAAGCTTTCTTT.

The chain carries TRBV6-2 or TRBV6-3 and TRBJ1-4; the D is unclear. This CDR3 contains 12 residues. V lost 0 bases and J 10 bases, leaving 6 bases between the germline ends. Germline V gene data show CDR1 as MNHEY and CDR2 as SVGEGT. The CDR3 DNA follows: TGTGCCAGCAGTTACTCTCGGAGAAAACTGTTTTTT. Protein product: CASSYSRRKLFF.

The chain has TRBV7-9 and TRBJ1-2; the D gene is possibly TRBD1 (6 bases). V was cut by 7 bases and J by 3 bases, with 15 bases left in between. Germline values: CDR1 SEHNR, CDR2 FQNEAQ (reference sequence). This CDR3 contains 14 residues. The CDR3 DNA is TGTGCCAGCACCCCAAGCAGGGGTGACTATGGCTACACCTTC. It specifies CASTPSRGDYGYTF.

The V and J genes are TRBV5-5 and TRBJ1-6; D is possibly TRBD1 (5 bases). With 6 bases removed from V and 10 bases from J, the gap between germline ends came to 14 bases. In germline, CDR1 is SGHKS, CDR2 YYEKEE (reference sequence). This CDR3 region has 13 residues. The CDR3 DNA reads as TGTGCCAGCACCACGGGCGGGGGGTCACCCCTCCACTTT. It specifies CASTTGGGSPLHF. The whole variable domain, remainder taken from reference TRBV5-5 and TRBJ1-6, is DAGVTQSPTHLIKTRGQQVTLRCSPISGHKSVSWYQQVLGQGPQFIFQYYEKEERGRGNFPDRFSARQFPNYSSELNVNALLLGDSALYLCASTTGGGSPLHFGNGTRLTVT.

This clone was counted only a few times. The V gene is TRBV19, the J gene TRBJ2-7; D might be TRBD1 (6 bases). CDR3 length: 14 amino acids. Trimming took 6 bases from V and 2 from J, leaving 14 bases between them. CDR1 LNHDA and CDR2 SQIVND come from the germline V gene (reference sequence). Written as DNA, the CDR3 is TGTGCCAGTAGGCGGACAGTCGGCGCCTACGAGCAGTACGTC. It translates to CASRRTVGAYEQYV.

V usage is TRBV10-3 and J usage is TRBJ2-3; 9 positions match TRBD2. Per germline, CDR1 ENHRY and CDR2 SYGVKD. The V gene end was trimmed by 5 bases and the J gene end by 2 bases; junction bases not matched to a gene: 5. This CDR3 region has 15 residues. The CDR3, as DNA: TGTGCCATCAGTACGACTAGCGGTTTCACAGATACGCAGTATTTT. This translates into CAISTTSGFTDTQYF.

The chain uses TRBV24-1 and TRBJ2-5; D not resolved. Between the trimmed V and J ends, which lost 5 bases and 5 bases, there was a span of 5 bases. This CDR3 is built from 11 residues. Germline V gene data show CDR1 as KGHDR and CDR2 as SFDVKD. The CDR3, as DNA: TGTGCCACCAGTGCCTTCGAGACCCAGTACTTC. It encodes CATSAFETQYF.

This sequence joins TRBV5-4 and TRBJ1-2; possible D gene TRBD1, 6 bases. The V end lost 4 bases, the J end lost 4 bases, and 17 bases lay between the germline ends. This CDR3 comprises 15 residues. The V gene's germline CDR1 is SGHNT and CDR2 YYREEE (reference sequence). The CDR3, as DNA: TGTGCCAGCAGCCCGCCGGGACACCGGAGCTATGGCTACACCTTC. Translated, it gives CASSPPGHRSYGYTF. Using reference TRBV5-4 and TRBJ1-2 for the parts outside the CDR3, the full variable domain is ETGVTQSPTHLIKTRGQQVTLRCSSQSGHNTVSWYQQALGQGPQFIFQYYREEENGRGNFPPRFSGLQFPNYSSELNVNALELDDSALYLCASSPPGHRSYGYTFGSGTRLTVV.

The chain recombines TRBV7-8 with TRBJ2-3, with D possibly matching TRBD1 (5 bases). This CDR3 comprises 18 residues. CDR1 and CDR2 from the germline V gene are SGHVS and FQNEAQ. V was trimmed by 1 base and J by 1 base, leaving 18 bases between them. The CDR3 nucleotides read TGTGCCAGCAGCTTAGGCCCCCCCGAGACAGAGGGCACAGATACGCAGTATTTT. Its translation is CASSLGPPETEGTDTQYF. Using reference TRBV7-8 and TRBJ2-3 for the parts outside the CDR3, the full variable domain is GAGVSQSPRYKVAKRGQDVALRCDPISGHVSLFWYQQALGQGPEFLTYFQNEAQLDKSGLPSDRFFAERPEGSVSTLKIQRTQQEDSAVYLCASSLGPPETEGTDTQYFGPGTRLTVL.

The chain couples TRBV19 to TRBJ1-3; weak D call: TRBD1 (6 bases). V was pared by 7 bases and J by 2 bases, with 12 bases between. Germline CDR1 LNHDA, CDR2 SQIVND (reference sequence). There are 14 residues in the CDR3. The CDR3 DNA sequence: TGTGCCAGTAAGAAACAGGGAACTGGAAACACCATATATTTT. Protein: CASKKQGTGNTIYF.

The chain links TRBV18 to TRBJ1-5; D remains unclear. Trimming stripped 3 bases from V and 2 bases from J, with 5 bases between. The germline gives CDR1 KGHSH, CDR2 LQKENI. This CDR3 is 13 amino acids long. CDR3 sequence reads: CASSPQGNQPQHF. CDR3 nucleotides: TGTGCCAGCTCACCGCAGGGCAATCAGCCCCAGCATTTT. The full variable domain, with the rest looked up from reference TRBV18 and TRBJ1-5, is NAGVMQNPRHLVRRRGQEARLRCSPMKGHSHVYWYRQLPEEGLKFMVYLQKENIIDESGMPKERFSAEFPKEGPSILRIQQVVRGDSAAYFCASSPQGNQPQHFGDGTRLSIL.

The chain employs TRBV30 and TRBJ1-1; 7 nucleotides agree with TRBD1. The V segment lost 1 base and the J segment 5 bases; nucleotides outside the gene matches: 4. Germline V CDR1 and CDR2: GTSNPN, SVGIG (reference sequence). The CDR3 extends over 13 amino acids. The CDR3 DNA is TGTGCCTGGAGTGAGGGGGCGCGGACTGAAGCTTTCTTT. This translates into CAWSEGARTEAFF. The whole variable domain, remainder taken from reference TRBV30 and TRBJ1-1, is SQTIHQWPATLVQPVGSPLSLECTVEGTSNPNLYWYRQAAGRGLQLLFYSVGIGQISSEVPQNLSASRPQDRQFILSSKKLLLSDSGFYLCAWSEGARTEAFFGQGTRLTVV.

The rearrangement links TRBV5-1 to TRBJ1-6; D perhaps matches TRBD1 (5 bases). Germline CDR1 reads SGHRS; CDR2 reads YFSETQ. Trimming cost V 0 bases and J 7 bases, with 8 bases left between them. The CDR3 runs 14 residues. CDR3 nucleotide sequence: TGCGCCAGCAGCTTGGGACGGGGGAATTCACCCCTCCACTTT. Translation gives CASSLGRGNSPLHF.

This rearrangement joins TRBV27 to TRBJ1-1; 11 positions agree with TRBD1. Germline lookup yields CDR1 MNHEY and CDR2 SMNVEV (reference sequence). The CDR3 totals 16 residues. J lost 0 bases, V lost 6 bases, and 6 bases had no gene match. The CDR3 coding sequence is TGTGCCAGCAGAGCCGGACAGGGGGCTATGAACACTGAAGCTTTCTTT. This sequence encodes CASRAGQGAMNTEAFF.

This clone was seen once. The rearrangement uses TRBV5-1 and TRBJ1-1, with 9 positions matching TRBD1. The V gene end was trimmed by 3 bases and the J gene end by 2 bases; junction bases not matched to a gene: 2. This CDR3 is built from 14 residues. Germline V gene sequence: CDR1 SGHRS, CDR2 YFSETQ. DNA of the CDR3: TGCGCCAGCAGCTGGGGACAGGGAAACACTGAAGCTTTCTTT. This codes for CASSWGQGNTEAFF.

The chain joins TRBV29-1 to TRBJ2-1, with D possibly TRBD2 on 6 matching bases. This CDR3 has 14 residues. Germline-derived CDR1 and CDR2 are SQVTM and ANQGSEA. V lost 1 base and J lost 9, with 16 bases in between. CDR3 sequence (DNA): TGCAGCGTTGAAGTTACCCGGGGGTGGACTGAGCAGTTCTTC. This codes for CSVEVTRGWTEQFF.

This clone was observed a few times. The chain carries TRBV25-1 and TRBJ1-1; D is undetermined. The ends were cut back, 4 bases at V and 2 bases at J, with 14 bases in the middle. The CDR3 has 15 amino acids. In germline, CDR1 is MGHDK, CDR2 SYGVNS. The CDR3 bases are TGTGCCAGCAGTGTGTCGGGAGTAGGAAACACTGAAGCTTTCTTT. Protein: CASSVSGVGNTEAFF.

The V gene is TRBV24-1, the J gene TRBJ2-1; 11 bases line up with TRBD2. V was pared by 4 bases and J by 0 bases, with 7 bases of the junction left unmatched. CDR3 length equals 18 residues. CDR1 KGHDR and CDR2 SFDVKD come from the germline V gene. The CDR3 sequence: CATSDRGTSGSSYNEQFF. CDR3 bases: TGTGCCACCAGTGACCGCGGGACTAGCGGCAGCTCCTACAATGAGCAGTTCTTC.

This rearrangement joins TRBV29-1 to TRBJ2-3; D perhaps matches TRBD2 (5 bases). With 7 bases removed from V and 2 bases from J, the gap between germline ends came to 10 bases. CDR3 length: 12 amino acids. CDR1 is SQVTM, CDR2 ANQGSEA, per germline. In DNA, the CDR3 is TGCAGCGGGACTTTTAACACAGATACGCAGTATTTT. It codes for CSGTFNTDTQYF.

The chain links TRBV27 to TRBJ2-1; 7 bases fit TRBD2. This CDR3 spans 16 amino acids. The V and J ends lost 6 bases and 3 bases, in that order; junction bases with no gene match: 11. Germline CDR1 and CDR2: MNHEY and SMNVEV (reference sequence). The DNA of the CDR3 is TGTGCCAGCAGGTTGGGGGGGACCCTAGACTACAATGAGCAGTTCTTC. It translates to CASRLGGTLDYNEQFF.

The chain carries TRBV5-4 and TRBJ1-2; 8 nucleotides align to TRBD1. From germline, CDR1 is SGHNT and CDR2 YYREEE (reference sequence). V lost 0 bases and J lost 11; bases outside the gene matches: 9. CDR3 size: 14 residues. As DNA, the CDR3 is TGTGCCAGCAGCTTGGGGGGACAGGCTTTCTCTTACACCTTC. As protein: CASSLGGQAFSYTF.